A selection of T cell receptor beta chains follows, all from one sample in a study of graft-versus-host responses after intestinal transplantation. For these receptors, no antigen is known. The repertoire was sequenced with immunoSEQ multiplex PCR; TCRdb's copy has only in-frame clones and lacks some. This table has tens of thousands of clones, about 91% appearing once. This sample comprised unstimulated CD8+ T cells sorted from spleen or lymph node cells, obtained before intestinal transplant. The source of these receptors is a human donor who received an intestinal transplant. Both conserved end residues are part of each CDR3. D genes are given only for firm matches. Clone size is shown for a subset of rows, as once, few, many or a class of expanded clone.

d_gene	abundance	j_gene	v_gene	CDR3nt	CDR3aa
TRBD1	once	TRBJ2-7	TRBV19	TGTGCCAGTAGTAACCACGGACAGGGGGCCTCCTACGAGCAGTACTTC	CASSNHGQGASYEQYF
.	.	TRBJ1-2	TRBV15	TGTGCCACCAGCAGAGATCTCAACAGCCAAAACTATGGCTACACCTTC	CATSRDLNSQNYGYTF
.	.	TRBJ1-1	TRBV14	TGTGCCAGCAGCCCAGTCCCTAACACTGAAGCTTTCTTT	CASSPVPNTEAFF
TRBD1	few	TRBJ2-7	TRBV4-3	TGCGCCAGCAGCCAAGATTTACAGGGGGCGGGGGAGCAGTACTTC	CASSQDLQGAGEQYF
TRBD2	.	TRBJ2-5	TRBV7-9	TGTGCCAGCAGCTTATGGGGGCGTGCGGGGGGAAGGCGAGAGACCCAGTACTTC	CASSLWGRAGGRRETQYF
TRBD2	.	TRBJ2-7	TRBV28	TGTGCCAGCAGTTCGCAAGCGGGAGAGGCGGGCGAGCAGTACTTC	CASSSQAGEAGEQYF
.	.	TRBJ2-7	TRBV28	TGTGCCAGCAGTTTATACACGGACAGGGAGGGCTACGAGCAGTACTTC	CASSLYTDREGYEQYF
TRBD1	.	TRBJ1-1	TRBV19	TGTGCCAGTAGTCTACAGGGGGGAAACACTGAAGCTTTCTTT	CASSLQGGNTEAFF
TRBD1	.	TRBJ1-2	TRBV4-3	TGCGCCAGCAGCCAAGACCCCGGACAGGGGGTAGGGTATGGCTACACCTTC	CASSQDPGQGVGYGYTF
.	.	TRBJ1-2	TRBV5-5	TGTGCCAGCAGCTATCCGGGATCCGGGCTCGGCTACACCTTC	CASSYPGSGLGYTF
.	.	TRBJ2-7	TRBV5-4	TGTGCCAGCAGCGGCACAGGGATCTCCTACGAGCAGTACTTC	CASSGTGISYEQYF
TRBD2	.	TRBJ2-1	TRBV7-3	TGTGCCAGCAGCTTAAGGGGAGCGGGGAGCTCCTACAATGAGCAGTTCTTC	CASSLRGAGSSYNEQFF
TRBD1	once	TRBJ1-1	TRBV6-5	TGTGCCAGCATGCCAGAGGGGGCGTCTCACACTGAAGCTTTCTTT	CASMPEGASHTEAFF
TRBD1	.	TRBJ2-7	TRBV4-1	TGCGCCAGCAGCCAAGGAACGCCGCCGGGACAGGGGGCTTACGAGCAGTACTTC	CASSQGTPPGQGAYEQYF
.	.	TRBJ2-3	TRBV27	TGTGCCAGCAGTTTATCGTCGGGGGGCACAGATACGCAGTATTTT	CASSLSSGGTDTQYF
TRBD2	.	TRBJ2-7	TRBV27	TGTGCCAGCAGTACGGGACTAGCGGGGTACGAGCAGTACTTC	CASSTGLAGYEQYF
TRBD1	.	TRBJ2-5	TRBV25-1	TGTGCCACCTTGAAGGACAGGGGGGAGGAGACCCAGTACTTC	CATLKDRGEETQYF
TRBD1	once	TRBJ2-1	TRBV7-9	TGTGCCAGCAGCGCCGGGACAGGTAACTATGGCTACAATGAGCAGTTCTTC	CASSAGTGNYGYNEQFF
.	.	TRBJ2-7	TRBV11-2	TGTGCCAGCAGCCCAAAGGTCCAGGGTCCTCCCTACGAGCAGTACTTC	CASSPKVQGPPYEQYF
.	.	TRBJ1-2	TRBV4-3	TGCGCCAGCAGCCAAGATCGAGGTGGCACCTATGGCTACACCTTC	CASSQDRGGTYGYTF
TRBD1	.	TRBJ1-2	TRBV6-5	TGTGCCAGCAGTCTGAGGGGGCAGGATGGCTACACCTTC	CASSLRGQDGYTF
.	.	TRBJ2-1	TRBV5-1	TGCGCCAGCAGCTTGGTGTGGTCTAGGACCCAGGGGAATGAGCAGTTCTTC	CASSLVWSRTQGNEQFF
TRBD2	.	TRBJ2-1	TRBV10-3	TGTGCCATCAGTGAATGGAGCGGGGGGTACAATGAGCAGTTCTTC	CAISEWSGGYNEQFF
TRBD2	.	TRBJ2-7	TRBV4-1	TGCGCCAGCAGCCCTAGCGGGAGATTGTTCTACGAGCAGTACTTC	CASSPSGRLFYEQYF
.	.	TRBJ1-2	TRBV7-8	TGTGCCAGCAGCTCCCTTGACAGACTCGCTACTTATGGCTACACCTTC	CASSSLDRLATYGYTF
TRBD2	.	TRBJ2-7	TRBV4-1	TGCGCCAGCAGCCAAGACGCGTTAGCGGGAAGCTCCTACGAGCAGTACTTC	CASSQDALAGSSYEQYF
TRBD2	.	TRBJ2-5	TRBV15	TGTGCCACCAGCAGAAAGGGACTAGCAGGGACCCAGTACTTC	CATSRKGLAGTQYF
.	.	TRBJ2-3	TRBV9	TGTGCCAGCAGCCTTAGCGGAGTCCTCACAGATACGCAGTATTTT	CASSLSGVLTDTQYF
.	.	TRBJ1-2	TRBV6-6	TGTGCCAGCAGGAATGAGCCGGCGTATCCTAGCTATGGCTACACCTTC	CASRNEPAYPSYGYTF
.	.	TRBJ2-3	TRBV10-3	TGTGCCATCAGTGAGTCCATCAGGGTTGCCACAGATACGCAGTATTTT	CAISESIRVATDTQYF
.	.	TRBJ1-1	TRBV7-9	TGTGCCAGCAGGACTTATCGGCGCGGGATGAACACTGAAGCTTTCTTT	CASRTYRRGMNTEAFF
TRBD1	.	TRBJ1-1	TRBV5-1	TGCGCCAGCAGCTTGGTAGGGGGCCCTGAAGCTTTCTTT	CASSLVGGPEAFF
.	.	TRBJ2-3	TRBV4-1	TGCGCCAGCAGCCAAGTAACCCTCCGAGCAGATACGCAGTATTTT	CASSQVTLRADTQYF
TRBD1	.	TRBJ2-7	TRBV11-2	TGTGCCAGCAGCCTCTGGACAGGGGGAAGCGAGCAGTACTTC	CASSLWTGGSEQYF
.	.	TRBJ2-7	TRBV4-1	TGCGCCAGCAGCCAAGCGGTATACTACGAGCAGTACTTC	CASSQAVYYEQYF
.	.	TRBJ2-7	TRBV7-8	TGTGCCAGCAGCTCGCGTGAAATCGTTGGGACACCCTACGAGCAGTACTTC	CASSSREIVGTPYEQYF
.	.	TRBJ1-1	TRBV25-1	TGTGCCAGCAGTCAGGGGAACACTGAAGCTTTCTTT	CASSQGNTEAFF
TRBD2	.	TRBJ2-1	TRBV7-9	TGTGCCACTCCGGGACTAGCGGGGGCCTACAATGAGCAGTTCTTC	CATPGLAGAYNEQFF
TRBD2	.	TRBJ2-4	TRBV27	TGTGCCAGCAGTAGCGGGGCTTCGGGGAACATTCAGTACTTC	CASSSGASGNIQYF
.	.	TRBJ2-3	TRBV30	TGTGCCTGGAGTACCTCCGGGACACCCGCTCCCACAGATACGCAGTATTTT	CAWSTSGTPAPTDTQYF
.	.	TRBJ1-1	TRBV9	TGTGCCAGCAGCGTGTGGGGAGGGGGAGAGGCTTTCTTT	CASSVWGGGEAFF
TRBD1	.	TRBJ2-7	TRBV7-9	TGTGCCAGCAGCTCCTGGACAGGGGGCGACGAGCAGTACTTC	CASSSWTGGDEQYF
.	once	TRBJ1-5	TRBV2	TGTGCCAGCAGTGAATTAGGCGGAGGGCTTGGCAATCAGCCCCAGCATTTT	CASSELGGGLGNQPQHF